Listed here are 13 T cell receptor beta chains from one sample, sequenced in a study of neurological immune-mediated disorders. One entry per CDR3 protein, called by TCRdb with MiXCR from the 5' RACE reads. The sample shows about 50,000 distinct CDR3 sequences, about a tenth of them seen only once. Sequencing was carried out using PBMCs. These TCRs come from a man between 65 and 79 years old with HTLV-1-associated myelopathy (HAM/TSP).

This clonotype was seen many times. The J gene is TRBJ2-1, the V gene TRBV5-1; TRBD2 agrees at 11 bases. CDR1 and CDR2 (germline): SGHRS, YFSETQ. The CDR3 covers 21 residues. V was clipped by 5 bases and J by 6 bases; unmatched bases: 25. The CDR3 reads CASSLSTIAGLAGGRSNEQFF. As DNA, the CDR3 is TGCGCCAGCAGTCTCAGCACAATAGCGGGCCTAGCGGGAGGACGTTCCAATGAGCAGTTCTTC.

This clonotype was seen at least ten times. This chain connects TRBV5-1 to TRBJ2-1; 12 bases fit TRBD2. Trimming removed 1 base from V and 6 bases from J; junction bases left unmatched: 14. The germline gives CDR1 SGHRS, CDR2 YFSETQ. The length of the CDR3 is 19 residues. CDR3 loop: CASSLSVTSGRFLANEQFF. In DNA form, the CDR3 reads TGCGCCAGCAGCTTGTCCGTGACTAGCGGGAGATTCCTTGCCAATGAGCAGTTCTTC.

This clonotype was recorded at least ten times. The chain is built from TRBV25-1 and TRBJ1-1, with D unresolved. Germline CDR1 reads MGHDK; CDR2 reads SYGVNS. This CDR3 region has 11 residues. V lost 6 bases to trimming and J lost 6 bases, with 8 bases between them. As DNA, the CDR3 is TGTGCCAGCAGGGGGAGGGCTGAAGCTTTCTTT. It encodes CASRGRAEAFF.

In this sample, this clonotype turned up many times. The limits of the CDR3 on the DNA are not certain, so only TCRdb's listed CDR3 is given. V is TRBV28 and J is TRBJ2-3; TRBD2 was called by the table and not checked on the DNA. Germline lookup yields CDR1 MDHEN and CDR2 SYDVKM. The CDR3 numbers 13 amino acids, ends counted. CDR3: CASSSSSGDTQYF.

This clonotype is a singleton in its sample. This likely comes from a read error, as the CDR3 has no conserved phenylalanine or tryptophan at its end. The DNA is left out, because the CDR3 cannot be placed on it with certainty; the CDR3 is given as TCRdb lists it. The rearrangement links TRBV28 to TRBJ2-2. The CDR3 contains 14 residues when both ends are counted. Germline CDR1 MDHEN, CDR2 SYDVKM. The CDR3 loop is CASLRPGNTGELIL.

This clonotype was picked up many times. The chain is built from TRBV3-1 and TRBJ1-1; TRBD1 is a possible D gene (5 bases). The CDR3 runs to 14 residues. Germline CDR1 LGHDT, CDR2 YNNKEL (reference sequence). Trimming took off 5 bases at V and 1 base at J, with 11 bases between the two ends. The CDR3 protein is CASSAPGRNTEAFF. CDR3 DNA sequence: TGTGCCAGCAGCGCCCCAGGGCGGAACACTGAAGCTTTCTTT.

This clonotype was observed many times. The chain joins TRBV5-1 to TRBJ2-5, with 7 bases fitting TRBD2. Trimming removed 4 bases from V and 3 bases from J; junction bases left unmatched: 9. The CDR3 length is 15 residues. Germline V lookup: CDR1 SGHRS, CDR2 YFSETQ. CDR3 residues: CASSKTGTTKETQYF. Here the CDR3 DNA reads TGCGCCAGCAGCAAAACCGGGACTACAAAAGAGACCCAGTACTTC.

The sample holds many counts of this clonotype. The V call is TRBV5-1, the J call TRBJ2-7; 9 nucleotides match TRBD1. Looked up from germline, CDR1 is SGHRS and CDR2 is YFSETQ. This CDR3 has 15 residues. Trimming removed 3 bases from V and 5 bases from J; junction bases left unmatched: 9. CDR3 protein: CASSSQGALSDEQYF. CDR3 nucleotide sequence: TGCGCCAGCAGCTCACAGGGGGCGCTTAGCGACGAGCAGTACTTC.

This clonotype was seen at least ten times. The genes are TRBV7-3 and TRBJ1-3; no clear D. This CDR3 is built from 12 residues. The germline V gene has CDR1 SGHTA and CDR2 FQGTGA. V was shortened by 0 bases and J by 3 bases, with 0 bases between the two germline ends. The CDR3 sequence: CASSLTGNTIYF. The DNA of the CDR3 is TGTGCCAGCAGCTTAACTGGAAACACCATATATTTT.

Ten or more counts support this clonotype. The junction differs from germline at one of its ends, possibly a read error. The gene calls are TRBV20-1 and TRBJ2-5; TRBD2 might be the D (6 bases). This CDR3 spans 12 amino acids. Per the germline V gene, CDR1 is DFQATT and CDR2 is SNEGSKA (reference sequence). CDR3 amino acids: CSASNPGEAQYF. As DNA, the CDR3 is TGCAGTGCTAGTAATCCGGGAGAGGCCCAGTACTTC.

This clonotype was picked up many times. The rearrangement links TRBV13 to TRBJ2-2; a possible D gene is TRBD2 (5 bases). Germline V lookup: CDR1 PRHDT, CDR2 FYEKMQ (reference sequence). The CDR3 extends over 14 amino acids. Trimming shortened V by 0 bases and J by 10 bases, and 12 bases separated the two germline ends. CDR3 residues: CASSLGKRAAELFF. Here the CDR3 DNA reads TGTGCCAGCAGCTTAGGAAAGAGGGCCGCGGAGCTGTTTTTT.

Details on this clonotype: This may come from a read error, since a much larger clone is one base off. The V and J genes are TRBV12-3 or TRBV12-4 and TRBJ2-3; D gene unclear. The DNA end lines up better with TRBJ1-5; the J call may be wrong. CDR3 size: 15 residues. The CDR3: CASSFHGRSTDTQHF. The CDR3 DNA is TGTGCCAGCAGTTTTCACGGGCGTAGCACAGATACGCAGCATTTT.

This clonotype was counted at least ten times. The chain combines TRBV7-2 with TRBJ1-6, with D perhaps TRBD1 (6 bases). V shed 2 bases and J shed 9 bases, with 17 bases lying between them. This CDR3 comprises 16 residues. Germline CDR1 SGHTA, CDR2 FQGNSA. For the CDR3, the DNA is TGTGCCAGCAGCTTATCGGGATCAGGGGTAGGTTCACCCCTCCACTTT. This sequence encodes CASSLSGSGVGSPLHF.